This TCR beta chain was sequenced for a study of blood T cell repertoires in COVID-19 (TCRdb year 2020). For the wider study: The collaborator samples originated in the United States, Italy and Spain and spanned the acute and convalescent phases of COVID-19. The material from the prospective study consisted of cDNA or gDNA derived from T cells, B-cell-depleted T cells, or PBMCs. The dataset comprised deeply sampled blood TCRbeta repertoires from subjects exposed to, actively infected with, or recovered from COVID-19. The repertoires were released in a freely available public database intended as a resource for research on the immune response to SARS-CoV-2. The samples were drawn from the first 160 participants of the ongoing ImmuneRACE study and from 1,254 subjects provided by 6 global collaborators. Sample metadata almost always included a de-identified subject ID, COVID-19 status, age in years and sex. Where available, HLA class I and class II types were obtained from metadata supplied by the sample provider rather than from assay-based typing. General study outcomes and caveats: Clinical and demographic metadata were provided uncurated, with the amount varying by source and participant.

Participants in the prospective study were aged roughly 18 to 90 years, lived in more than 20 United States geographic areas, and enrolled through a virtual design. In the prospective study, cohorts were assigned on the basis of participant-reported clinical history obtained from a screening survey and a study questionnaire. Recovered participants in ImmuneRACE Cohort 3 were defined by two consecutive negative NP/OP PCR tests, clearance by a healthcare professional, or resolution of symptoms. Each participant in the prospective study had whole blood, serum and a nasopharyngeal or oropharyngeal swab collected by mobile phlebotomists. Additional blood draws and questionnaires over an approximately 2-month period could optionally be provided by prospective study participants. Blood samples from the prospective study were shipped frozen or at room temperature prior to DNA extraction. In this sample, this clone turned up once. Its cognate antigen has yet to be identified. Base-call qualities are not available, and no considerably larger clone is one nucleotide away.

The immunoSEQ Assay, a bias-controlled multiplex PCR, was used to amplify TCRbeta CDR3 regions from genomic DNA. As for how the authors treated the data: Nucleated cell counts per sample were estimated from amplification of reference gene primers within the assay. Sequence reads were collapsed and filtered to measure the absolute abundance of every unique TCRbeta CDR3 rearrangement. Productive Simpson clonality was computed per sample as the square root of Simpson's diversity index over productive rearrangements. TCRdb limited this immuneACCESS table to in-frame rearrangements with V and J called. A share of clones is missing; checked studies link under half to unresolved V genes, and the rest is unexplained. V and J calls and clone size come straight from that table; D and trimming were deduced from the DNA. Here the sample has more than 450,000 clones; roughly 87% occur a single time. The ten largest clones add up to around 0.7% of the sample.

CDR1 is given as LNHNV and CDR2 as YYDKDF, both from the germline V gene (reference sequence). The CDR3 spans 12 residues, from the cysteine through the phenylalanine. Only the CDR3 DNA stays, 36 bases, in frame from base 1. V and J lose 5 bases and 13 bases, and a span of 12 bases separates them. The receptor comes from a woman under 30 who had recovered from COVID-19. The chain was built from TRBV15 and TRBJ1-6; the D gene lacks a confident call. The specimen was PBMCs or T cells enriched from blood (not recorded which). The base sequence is TGTGCCACCAGCCACGTATCGGGGCCCCTCCACTTT. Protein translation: CATSHVSGPLHF.